These 19 T cell receptor beta chains were all obtained from the same sample, sequenced in a study of blood T cell repertoires in COVID-19. Data came from immunoSEQ multiplex PCR; TCRdb stores just in-frame clones and leaves some out. The top ten hold about a fifth of the sample, which has over 60,000 clones, 65% to 85% seen once. The sample comprised peripheral blood. These TCRs come from a man of 80 years or more with active or convalescent COVID-19.

The chain combines TRBV21-1 with TRBJ2-1; TRBD1 was called by the table and not checked on the DNA. TRBV21-1 is described as a pseudogene. This CDR3 is 13 amino acids long. The CDR3 sequence: CASGESRDREYFF. The CDR3 DNA is TGTGCCAGCGGAGAAAGCCGGGACAGGGAGTACTTCTTC.

The V call is TRBV5-4, the J call TRBJ2-1; 8 bases map to TRBD2. Looked up from germline, CDR1 is SGHNT and CDR2 is YYREEE (reference sequence). The CDR3 runs 15 residues. Germline trimming cut 1 base from V and 7 bases from J; bases unmatched to any gene: 7. DNA for the CDR3: TGTGCCAGCAGCTTGCCCGGGGGGGCCGGGAATGAGCAGTTCTTC. It codes for CASSLPGGAGNEQFF.

This sequence joins TRBV2 and TRBJ2-3; D is unclear. The CDR3 is made up of 11 amino acids. V was pared by 8 bases and J by 3 bases, with 6 bases between. Germline V gene lookup returns CDR1 SNHLY and CDR2 FYNNEI. As DNA, the CDR3 is TGTGCCAGCCGGCGGACAGATACGCAGTATTTT. It specifies CASRRTDTQYF.

The rearrangement uses TRBV5-8 and TRBJ2-3; TRBD1 agrees at 9 bases. The germline V gene encodes CDR1 SGHTS and CDR2 YDEGEE. There are 16 residues in the CDR3. The ends lost 0 bases at V and 0 bases at J; junction bases unmatched: 2. CDR3 in DNA: TGTGCCAGCAGCTTGGGAGGGACAGGGAGCACAGATACGCAGTATTTT. It is translated as CASSLGGTGSTDTQYF.

This clone was seen ten or more times. An end of the junction does not agree with germline; a read error may underlie this. CDR3 coding DNA: TGTGCTAGCAGCTTAGAGGCGGGCAACAGCTACGAGCAGTACTTC. Translation: CASSLEAGNSYEQYF. V is TRBV7-7 and J is TRBJ2-7; D might be TRBD2 (5 bases). Germline V gene sequence: CDR1 SSHAT, CDR2 FNYEAQ (reference sequence). The CDR3 runs to 15 residues.

This clone came up many times. This sample includes further DNA sequences coding for the same CDR3. Here the CDR3 DNA reads TGTGCCAGCAGTTCCCAAGCAACAGATACGCAGTATTTT. It translates to CASSSQATDTQYF. The chain has TRBV6-5 and TRBJ2-3; D is uncertain. Germline V CDR1 and CDR2: MNHEY, SVGAGI. V lost 4 bases and J 3 bases, leaving 8 bases between the germline ends. The CDR3 covers 13 residues.

The V and J genes are TRBV6-1 and TRBJ1-3; D gene ambiguous. V was pared by 0 bases and J by 1 base, with 7 bases between. The V gene's germline CDR1 is MNHNS and CDR2 SASEGT. The CDR3 runs 15 residues. CDR3 in amino acids: CASSEAKKSGNTIYF. CDR3 in DNA: TGTGCCAGCAGTGAAGCCAAAAAATCTGGAAACACCATATATTTT.

The chain has TRBV12-3 or TRBV12-4 and TRBJ2-4; TRBD2 matches 8 bases. After removal of 3 bases from V and 11 bases from J, the junction contained 3 bases not matched to a gene. The CDR3 contains 12 residues. The CDR3 reads CASSFTGGLQYF. As DNA, the CDR3 is TGTGCCAGCAGTTTTACGGGAGGGCTTCAGTACTTC.

V gene TRBV7-8 combines with J gene TRBJ2-1, with 15 bases that match TRBD2. Per germline, CDR1 SGHVS and CDR2 FQNEAQ. This CDR3 contains 18 residues. The V segment lost 3 bases and the J segment 6 bases; nucleotides outside the gene matches: 9. This CDR3 reads CASSLGPGLAGGGNEQFF. The DNA of the CDR3 is TGTGCCAGCAGCTTGGGACCGGGACTAGCGGGGGGAGGCAATGAGCAGTTCTTC.

The chain couples TRBV11-2 to TRBJ2-1, with a weak D call TRBD2 (6 bases). The CDR3 loop spans 16 amino acids. Germline assignment: CDR1 SGHAT and CDR2 FQNNGV. Trimming stripped 1 base from V and 5 bases from J, with 15 bases between. CDR3 nucleotides: TGTGCCAGCAGCTTAGGCACAGGAGGGTGGGACAATGAGCAGTTCTTC. Protein sequence: CASSLGTGGWDNEQFF.

Remarks on this clone: The CDR3 does not close with the conserved phenylalanine or tryptophan, likely indicating a read error. The DNA is omitted, as the CDR3 cannot be located on it reliably, and the CDR3 follows TCRdb's listing. J is TRBJ2-7 and V is TRBV2; the table's D call, TRBD1, was not checked against the DNA. The CDR3 length is 14 residues, termini included. Germline CDR1 and CDR2: SNHLY and FYNNEI. The CDR3 region is CASSPPQGQGFLDL.

The genes are TRBV7-3 and TRBJ2-6, with D uncertain. CDR1 SGHTA and CDR2 FQGTGA come from the germline V gene. The V end lost 1 base, the J end lost 4 bases, and 5 bases lay between the germline ends. The CDR3 has 14 residues. The CDR3 loop reads CASSLKPGANVLTF. The DNA for the CDR3 is TGTGCCAGCAGCTTAAAGCCCGGGGCCAACGTCCTGACTTTC.

This chain links TRBV5-4 with TRBJ1-1, with D perhaps TRBD1 (5 bases). Per germline, CDR1 SGHNT and CDR2 YYREEE (reference sequence). This CDR3 spans 14 amino acids. V was clipped by 1 base and J by 0 bases, with 7 bases between them. CDR3 protein: CASSLKQVNTEAFF. CDR3 nucleotides: TGTGCCAGCAGCTTGAAACAGGTGAACACTGAAGCTTTCTTT.

The J gene is TRBJ1-4, the V gene TRBV4-1, with D possibly TRBD1 on 5 matching bases. The CDR3 runs to 16 residues. The V end was cut by 1 base, the J end by 7 bases, with 16 bases between. Germline CDR1 MGHRA, CDR2 YSYEKL. Written as DNA, the CDR3 is TGCGCCAGCAGCCAAGGGACAAATCCTAGGGGTGAAAAACTGTTTTTT. This translates into CASSQGTNPRGEKLFF.

This clone was seen only once. The chain joins TRBV18 to TRBJ2-1; 9 positions match TRBD2. There are 14 residues in the CDR3. Per the germline V gene, CDR1 is KGHSH and CDR2 is LQKENI. The V gene end was trimmed by 3 bases and the J gene end by 3 bases; junction bases not matched to a gene: 0. For the CDR3, the DNA is TGTGCCAGCTCACCTAGCGGGGGCTACAATGAGCAGTTCTTC. This sequence encodes CASSPSGGYNEQFF.

The gene calls are TRBV27 and TRBJ1-2; 9 bases match TRBD1. In germline, CDR1 is MNHEY, CDR2 SMNVEV (reference sequence). After removal of 6 bases from V and 6 bases from J, the junction contained 5 bases not matched to a gene. CDR3 size: 13 residues. CDR3 in DNA: TGTGCCAGCAGCCAGGACAGGGGAGATGGCTACACCTTC. Protein sequence: CASSQDRGDGYTF.

This chain joins TRBV10-3 and TRBJ2-3, with 8 bases matching TRBD2. The CDR3 contains 16 residues. The germline CDR1 and CDR2 sequences are ENHRY and SYGVKD. Losses at the gene ends were 6 bases for V and 4 bases for J; bases not matched to a gene: 12. CDR3 DNA sequence: TGTGCCATCAGGGAAAGCAAGACTAGCGAGGCAGATACGCAGTATTTT. It is translated as CAIRESKTSEADTQYF.

This clone was recorded only once. This rearrangement joins TRBV5-6 to TRBJ1-2, with D possibly TRBD1 on 6 matching bases. V was trimmed by 0 bases and J by 5 bases, leaving 14 bases between them. Germline V gives CDR1 SGHDT, CDR2 YYEEEE. The CDR3 spans 15 residues. The chain's CDR3 is CASSLDPGQSYGYTF. DNA of the CDR3: TGTGCCAGCAGCTTGGACCCGGGACAATCTTATGGCTACACCTTC.

This clone appeared many times. The chain uses TRBV3-1 (or the pseudogene TRBV3-2) and TRBJ1-2; TRBD1 matches 10 bases. This CDR3 is 16 amino acids long. Germline V gene sequence: CDR1 LGHDT, CDR2 YNNKEL (reference sequence). With V trimmed by 4 bases and J by 6 bases, 11 bases remained unmatched. CDR3 nucleotides: TGTGCCAGCAGCCGAGCAGGACAGGGGGGGAGCGATGGCTACACCTTC. Its protein is CASSRAGQGGSDGYTF.